This entry lists 29 T cell receptor beta chains sequenced from one sample in a study of neurological immune-mediated disorders. Time point reported: longitudinal time-point 2. TCRdb analysed the 5' RACE reads with MiXCR anew, one entry per CDR3 protein. The repertoire holds about 80,000 distinct CDR3 sequences, with 5.5% to 6.5% as singletons. The sample comprised PBMCs. The receptors were gathered from a woman aged 55-70 years with multiple sclerosis.

This clonotype was counted many times. The V gene is TRBV11-2, the J gene TRBJ1-4; D might be TRBD1 (6 bases). The CDR3 spans 13 residues. Trimming stripped 2 bases from V and 10 bases from J, with 11 bases between. Germline lookup yields CDR1 SGHAT and CDR2 FQNNGV. CDR3 sequence reads: CASSLQGTGKLFF. The CDR3 nucleotides are TGTGCCAGCAGCTTACAGGGGACGGGAAAACTGTTTTTT.

On this clonotype: Being one base from a much bigger clone, this may be a read error. This likely comes from a read error, as the CDR3 has no conserved phenylalanine or tryptophan at its end. This chain connects TRBV7-9 to TRBJ1-2; D gene unclear. Germline CDR1 is SEHNR and CDR2 is FQNEAQ (reference sequence). V was trimmed by 2 bases and J by 5 bases, leaving 9 bases between them. This CDR3 spans 13 amino acids. CDR3 in DNA: TGTGCCAGCAGCTTAACTGGAGGATATGGCTACACCATC. Encoded protein: CASSLTGGYGYTI.

This clonotype was observed at least ten times. This chain connects TRBV4-1 to TRBJ1-4; 7 positions agree with TRBD1. Germline V gives CDR1 MGHRA, CDR2 YSYEKL. J lost 7 bases, V lost 4 bases, and 12 bases had no gene match. The CDR3 has 16 residues. In nucleotides, the CDR3 is TGCGCCAGCAGCCGCCTCGGACAGGCCGACATTGAAAAACTGTTTTTT. Translating gives CASSRLGQADIEKLFF.

This clonotype was recorded many times. The chain recombines TRBV5-5 with TRBJ1-5, with 10 bases lining up with TRBD1. Germline trimming cut 4 bases from V and 7 bases from J; bases unmatched to any gene: 5. The CDR3 is made up of 14 amino acids. CDR1 SGHKS and CDR2 YYEKEE come from the germline V gene (reference sequence). The CDR3 sequence is CASSIGTGEQPQHF. The DNA of the CDR3 is TGTGCCAGCAGCATTGGGACAGGGGAACAGCCCCAGCATTTT. The whole variable domain, remainder taken from reference TRBV5-5 and TRBJ1-5, is DAGVTQSPTHLIKTRGQQVTLRCSPISGHKSVSWYQQVLGQGPQFIFQYYEKEERGRGNFPDRFSARQFPNYSSELNVNALLLGDSALYLCASSIGTGEQPQHFGDGTRLSIL.

In this sample, this clonotype turned up many times. The genes are TRBV6-1 and TRBJ2-7; tentatively, D is TRBD1 (6 bases). Germline values: CDR1 MNHNS, CDR2 SASEGT. V dropped 2 bases and J dropped 6 bases, with 11 bases sitting between them. This CDR3 has 13 amino acids. The CDR3 loop is CASSESRGSEQYF. DNA for the CDR3: TGTGCCAGCAGTGAATCCAGGGGCTCCGAGCAGTACTTC.

Regarding this clonotype: One base away lies a much larger clone, so this may be a sequencing read error. CDR3 coding DNA: TGTGCCAGCAGCTTGGCCTGGATCGTTGAGCAGTACTTC. As protein: CASSLAWIVEQYF. V and J are TRBV5-5 and TRBJ2-7; unclear D gene. The CDR3 totals 13 residues. V was cut by 0 bases and J by 7 bases, with 11 bases left in between. From germline, CDR1 is SGHKS and CDR2 YYEKEE (reference sequence).

This clonotype was seen ten or more times. The CDR3 DNA sequence: TGTGCCACCAGCAGAGACCTAATGAACACCGGGGAGCTGTTTTTT. Residues: CATSRDLMNTGELFF. The chain combines TRBV15 with TRBJ2-2; D ambiguous. The CDR3 has 15 amino acids. Germline V gene sequence: CDR1 LNHNV, CDR2 YYDKDF (reference sequence). V dropped 0 bases and J dropped 1 base, with 6 bases sitting between them.

This clonotype was seen at least ten times. CDR3 protein: CSVEFRGVNIQYF. The CDR3 DNA follows: TGCAGCGTTGAATTTCGCGGGGTTAACATTCAGTACTTC. V usage is TRBV29-1 and J usage is TRBJ2-4, with D possibly TRBD2 on 6 matching bases. Germline V lookup: CDR1 SQVTM, CDR2 ANQGSEA. With 2 bases removed from V and 7 bases from J, the gap between germline ends came to 12 bases. This CDR3 is 13 amino acids long.

This clonotype was seen repeatedly, ten times or more. The chain recombines TRBV9 with TRBJ2-3; 8 bases agree with TRBD2. This CDR3 has 17 amino acids. Germline V gives CDR1 SGDLS, CDR2 YYNGEE. V lost 0 bases to trimming and J lost 0 bases; unmatched junction nucleotides: 6. The CDR3 nucleotides read TGTGCCAGCAGCGTAGGGCTAGCGGGTTCTAGCACAGATACGCAGTATTTT. It specifies CASSVGLAGSSTDTQYF.

This clonotype was detected many times. The chain links TRBV5-1 to TRBJ2-5; 9 bases map to TRBD2. The CDR3 has 16 amino acids. Germline trimming cut 4 bases from V and 3 bases from J; bases unmatched to any gene: 10. Germline V CDR1 and CDR2: SGHRS, YFSETQ. CDR3 loop: CASSGMKGLAEETQYF. The DNA of the CDR3 is TGCGCCAGCAGCGGCATGAAGGGACTAGCCGAAGAGACCCAGTACTTC.

This clonotype came up many times. Here the CDR3 omits its conserved ending phenylalanine or tryptophan, so a read error is the likely source. The rearrangement links TRBV29-1 to TRBJ2-1, with no clear D. Germline V CDR1 and CDR2: SQVTM, ANQGSEA. The CDR3 contains 13 residues. Trimming pared 7 bases from V and 7 bases from J, leaving 17 bases between. CDR3 loop: CSAIVWATNEQFL. The CDR3, as DNA: TGCAGCGCCATCGTATGGGCCACAAATGAGCAGTTCCTC.

This clonotype was seen repeatedly, ten times or more. The chain combines TRBV21-1 with TRBJ1-2; the table assigns TRBD1, which was not confirmed against the DNA. TRBV21-1 is listed as a pseudogene. The CDR3 is 11 amino acids. In DNA form, the CDR3 reads TGTGCCAGCAGCTTCCCCCCGGGGGACACCTTC. Amino acids: CASSFPPGDTF.

This clonotype was picked up many times. The genes are TRBV5-1 and TRBJ2-2; D is unresolved. CDR1 and CDR2 (germline): SGHRS, YFSETQ. The CDR3 covers 15 residues. V lost 0 bases to trimming and J lost 0 bases, with 6 bases between them. The CDR3 bases are TGCGCCAGCAGCTTGGGGCTATCGAACACCGGGGAGCTGTTTTTT. Its translation is CASSLGLSNTGELFF.

This clonotype was recorded many times. This chain uses TRBV7-9 with TRBJ1-5; D unresolved. The CDR3 is 15 residues long. The V gene's germline CDR1 is SEHNR and CDR2 FQNEAQ (reference sequence). The germline V and J ends were trimmed by 3 bases and 0 bases, with 9 bases remaining between them. The CDR3 nucleotides read TGTGCCAGCAGCTTCGTAGGGAATAGCAATCAGCCCCAGCATTTT. It codes for CASSFVGNSNQPQHF.

This clonotype was picked up many times. The chain joins TRBV5-1 to TRBJ2-3; 7 bases match TRBD1. This CDR3 region has 15 residues. Trimming removed 7 bases from V and 4 bases from J; junction bases left unmatched: 12. Germline CDR1 is SGHRS and CDR2 is YFSETQ. Written as DNA, the CDR3 is TGCGCCAGCTCCCCCCGACAGGGTTCCCCAGATACGCAGTATTTT. Translated, it gives CASSPRQGSPDTQYF.

This clonotype was counted at least ten times. DNA of the CDR3: TGTGCCAGCAGCTTGGAGACAGGCCTACTACCTGAAGCTTTCTTT. Residues: CASSLETGLLPEAFF. The V call is TRBV5-5, the J call TRBJ1-1; D is possibly TRBD1 (6 bases). The V gene lost 0 bases and the J gene lost 6 bases, with 15 bases spanning the gap. There are 15 residues in the CDR3. CDR1 and CDR2 from the germline V gene are SGHKS and YYEKEE (reference sequence).

This clonotype came up many times. The V and J genes are TRBV5-1 and TRBJ1-2; D is unclear. The CDR3 totals 14 residues. V was trimmed by 4 bases and J by 3 bases, leaving 13 bases between them. Germline CDR1 is SGHRS and CDR2 is YFSETQ. The CDR3 loop is CASSLVQVDYGYTF. CDR3 nucleotide sequence: TGCGCCAGCAGCCTGGTTCAGGTAGACTATGGCTACACCTTC.

This clonotype was observed at least ten times. The CDR3 DNA reads TGCAGCGTTGGGGACAGGGGATGGTCAACTGAAGCTTTCTTT. Translation gives CSVGDRGWSTEAFF. The chain uses TRBV29-1 and TRBJ1-1; the match to TRBD1 covers 10 bases. Germline CDR1 is SQVTM and CDR2 is ANQGSEA. The CDR3 has 14 residues. Unmatched junction bases numbered 7, after V lost 4 bases and J lost 5 bases.

There are many counts of this clonotype. The chain recombines TRBV20-1 with TRBJ1-1, with D perhaps matching TRBD1 (5 bases). CDR1 is DFQATT and CDR2 is SNEGSKA in the germline V gene (reference sequence). Trimming took 1 base from V and 0 from J, leaving 15 bases between them. The CDR3 length is 16 residues. The CDR3 DNA is TGCAGTGCTAGAGCGGGACTGCGGAAAATGAACACTGAAGCTTTCTTT. Protein product: CSARAGLRKMNTEAFF.

This clonotype was found many times. V usage is TRBV19 and J usage is TRBJ2-1; TRBD2 matches at 11 bases. The CDR3 runs 15 residues. The germline V gene encodes CDR1 LNHDA and CDR2 SQIVND (reference sequence). J was trimmed by 7 bases and V by 3 bases; bases with no gene match: 5. The CDR3, as DNA: TGTGCCAGTAGTATCCTAGCGGGGGGTTGGAATGAGCAGTTCTTC. It yields the protein CASSILAGGWNEQFF.

The table lists this clonotype with many counts. The chain joins TRBV5-6 to TRBJ2-3; D gene unclear. The germline gives CDR1 SGHDT, CDR2 YYEEEE. CDR3 length equals 14 residues. Trimming took 3 bases from V and 2 from J, leaving 10 bases between them. The CDR3 DNA reads TGTGCCAGCAGCTACGGGTCCTACACAGATACGCAGTATTTT. Translated, it gives CASSYGSYTDTQYF.

This clonotype has ten or more counts. The V call is TRBV20-1, the J call TRBJ2-7; 13 nucleotides match TRBD2. Unmatched junction bases numbered 8, after V lost 5 bases and J lost 7 bases. Germline assignment: CDR1 DFQATT and CDR2 SNEGSKA (reference sequence). This CDR3 is 14 amino acids long. This CDR3 is CSAPPGTSGVEQYF. The DNA of the CDR3 is TGCAGTGCTCCCCCAGGGACTAGCGGGGTTGAGCAGTACTTC.

This clonotype was picked up many times. V and J are TRBV20-1 and TRBJ1-5; D gene ambiguous. Germline V gene sequence: CDR1 DFQATT, CDR2 SNEGSKA (reference sequence). This CDR3 has 12 residues. Trimming shortened V by 3 bases and J by 9 bases, and 12 bases separated the two germline ends. CDR3 sequence (DNA): TGCAGTGCTAGTCAGCCGGCCGGGCCCCAGCATTTT. It codes for CSASQPAGPQHF.

There are many counts of this clonotype. The V call is TRBV6-1, the J call TRBJ2-3; tentatively, D is TRBD2 (5 bases). The germline CDR1 and CDR2 sequences are MNHNS and SASEGT. The CDR3 sequence is 11 residues long. V was shortened by 7 bases and J by 6 bases, with 8 bases between the two germline ends. The CDR3 region is CASTIADTQYF. The DNA of the CDR3 is TGTGCCAGCACCATAGCGGATACGCAGTATTTT.

In this sample, this clonotype turned up many times. The CDR3 loop is CASSLNGGGGYTF. The CDR3 DNA follows: TGTGCCAGCAGCCTAAACGGCGGGGGTGGCTACACCTTC. The chain is built from TRBV7-9 and TRBJ1-2; TRBD1 might be the D (5 bases). The CDR3 extends over 13 amino acids. With 5 bases removed from V and 7 bases from J, the gap between germline ends came to 14 bases. The germline V gene has CDR1 SEHNR and CDR2 FQNEAQ (reference sequence).

This clonotype appeared many times. The chain combines TRBV25-1 with TRBJ1-1; 7 nucleotides agree with TRBD1. V dropped 0 bases and J dropped 5; count of bases not matched to a gene: 12. This CDR3 has 17 amino acids. Germline V lookup: CDR1 MGHDK, CDR2 SYGVNS. The CDR3 coding sequence is TGTGCCAGCAGTGAATATGGGAGGGGGCGGAGTAGGACTGAAGCTTTCTTT. It specifies CASSEYGRGRSRTEAFF.

This clonotype was counted many times. The rearrangement joins TRBV5-1 to TRBJ2-1; TRBD1 aligns across 7 bases. V lost 0 bases and J lost 6; bases outside the gene matches: 21. Germline CDR1 and CDR2: SGHRS and YFSETQ. CDR3 size: 20 residues. The CDR3 DNA follows: TGCGCCAGCAGCTTGGCCAAGGGTGACAGGGTCCTCCATTTAGCCAATGAGCAGTTCTTC. The encoded protein is CASSLAKGDRVLHLANEQFF.

Of note for this clonotype: This could be a read error, since a much larger clone is one nucleotide away. The rearrangement joins TRBV20-1 to TRBJ2-5; 9 bases fit TRBD1. There are 15 residues in the CDR3. The germline CDR1 and CDR2 sequences are DFQATT and SNEGSKA (reference sequence). V shed 7 bases, J shed 1 base, and the junction held 10 bases outside the gene matches. CDR3 sequence: CSEHRGQGPQETQYF. CDR3 nucleotides: TGCAGTGAGCACCGGGGACAGGGCCCCCAAGAGACCCAGTACTTC.

This clonotype was seen at least ten times. This chain connects TRBV10-3 to TRBJ2-5; D not resolved. Germline CDR1 and CDR2: ENHRY and SYGVKD. This CDR3 has 12 residues. Trimming shortened V by 6 bases and J by 0 bases, and 5 bases separated the two germline ends. CDR3 nucleotides: TGTGCCATCAGGGACGACCAAGAGACCCAGTACTTC. Its translation: CAIRDDQETQYF.